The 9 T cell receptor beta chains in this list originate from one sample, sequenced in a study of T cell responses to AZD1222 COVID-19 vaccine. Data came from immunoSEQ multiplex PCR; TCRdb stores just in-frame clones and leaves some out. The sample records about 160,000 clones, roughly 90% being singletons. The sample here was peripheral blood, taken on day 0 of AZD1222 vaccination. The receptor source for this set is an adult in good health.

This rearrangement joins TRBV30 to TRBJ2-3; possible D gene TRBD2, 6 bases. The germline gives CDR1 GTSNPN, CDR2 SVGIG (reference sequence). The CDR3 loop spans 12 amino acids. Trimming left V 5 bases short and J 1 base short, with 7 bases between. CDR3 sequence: CAWERGTDTQYF. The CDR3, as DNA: TGTGCCTGGGAGCGGGGCACAGATACGCAGTATTTT.

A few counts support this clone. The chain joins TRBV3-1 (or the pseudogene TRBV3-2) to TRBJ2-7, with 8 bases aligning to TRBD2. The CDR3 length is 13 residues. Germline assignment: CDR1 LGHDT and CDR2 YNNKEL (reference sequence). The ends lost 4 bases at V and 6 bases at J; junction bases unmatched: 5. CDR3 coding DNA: TGTGCCAGCAGCCTGAGCGGGAGTGGCGAGCAGTACTTC. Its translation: CASSLSGSGEQYF.

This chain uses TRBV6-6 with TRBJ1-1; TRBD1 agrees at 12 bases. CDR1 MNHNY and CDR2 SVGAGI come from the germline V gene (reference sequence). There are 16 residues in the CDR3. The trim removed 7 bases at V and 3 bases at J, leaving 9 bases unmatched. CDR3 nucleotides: TGTGCCAGCACCCTCGGGACAGGGGGCCTCGACACTGAAGCTTTCTTT. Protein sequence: CASTLGTGGLDTEAFF.

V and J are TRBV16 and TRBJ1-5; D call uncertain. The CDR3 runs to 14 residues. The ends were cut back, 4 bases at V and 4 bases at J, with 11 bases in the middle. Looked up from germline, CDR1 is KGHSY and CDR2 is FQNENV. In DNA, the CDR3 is TGTGCCAGCAGCCCTCAGGAAGGGAATCAGCCCCAGCATTTT. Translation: CASSPQEGNQPQHF.

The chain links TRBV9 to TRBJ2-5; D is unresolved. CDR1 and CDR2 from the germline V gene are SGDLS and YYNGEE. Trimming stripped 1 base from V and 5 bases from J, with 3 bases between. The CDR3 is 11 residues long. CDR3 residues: CASSVKETQYF. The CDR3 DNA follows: TGTGCCAGCAGCGTAAAGGAGACCCAGTACTTC.

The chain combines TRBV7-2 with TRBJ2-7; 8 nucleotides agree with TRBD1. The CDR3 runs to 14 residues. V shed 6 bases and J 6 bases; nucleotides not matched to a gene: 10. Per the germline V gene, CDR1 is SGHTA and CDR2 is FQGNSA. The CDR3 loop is CASSRGQGQGEQYF. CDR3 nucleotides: TGTGCCAGCAGTCGAGGACAGGGTCAAGGCGAGCAGTACTTC.

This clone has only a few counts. The CDR3 DNA follows: TGTGCCAGCAGTTTGGTCGCTCCCCACGAGCAGTACTTC. Protein: CASSLVAPHEQYF. V and J are TRBV28 and TRBJ2-7; D is undetermined. The CDR3 length is 13 residues. Germline V gene lookup returns CDR1 MDHEN and CDR2 SYDVKM. V lost 3 bases to trimming and J lost 5 bases, with 11 bases between them.

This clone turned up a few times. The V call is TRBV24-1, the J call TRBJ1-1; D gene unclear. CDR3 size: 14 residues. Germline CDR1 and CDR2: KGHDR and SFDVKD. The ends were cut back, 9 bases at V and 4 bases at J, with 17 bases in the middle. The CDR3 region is CATQSAGYGTEAFF. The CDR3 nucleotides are TGTGCCACCCAATCCGCGGGTTATGGCACTGAAGCTTTCTTT.

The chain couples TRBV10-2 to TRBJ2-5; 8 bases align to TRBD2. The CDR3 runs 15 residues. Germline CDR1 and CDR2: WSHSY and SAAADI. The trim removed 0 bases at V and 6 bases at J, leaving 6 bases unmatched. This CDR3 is CASSESFGGVKTQYF. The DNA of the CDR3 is TGCGCCAGCAGTGAGTCGTTCGGGGGGGTTAAGACCCAGTACTTC.